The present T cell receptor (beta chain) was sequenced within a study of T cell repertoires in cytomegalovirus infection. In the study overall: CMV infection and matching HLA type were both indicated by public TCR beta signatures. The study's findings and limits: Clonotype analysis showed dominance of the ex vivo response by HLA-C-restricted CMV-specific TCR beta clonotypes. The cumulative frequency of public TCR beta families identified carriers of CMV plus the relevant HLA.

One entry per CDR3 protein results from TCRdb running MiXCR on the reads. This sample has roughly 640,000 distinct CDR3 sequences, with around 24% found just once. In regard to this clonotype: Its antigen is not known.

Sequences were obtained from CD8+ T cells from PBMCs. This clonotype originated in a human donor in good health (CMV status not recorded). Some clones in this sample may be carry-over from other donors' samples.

CDR3 sequence (DNA): TGCAGTGCTAGAGATCTCCTCCGGGGGTATGGCTACACCTTC. Amino acid sequence: CSARDLLRGYGYTF. This rearrangement joins TRBV20-1 to TRBJ1-2; D possibly corresponds to TRBD1 (5 bases). Germline V gene data show CDR1 as DFQATT and CDR2 as SNEGSKA (reference sequence). Between the trimmed V and J ends, which lost 0 bases and 5 bases, there was a span of 13 bases. The CDR3 covers 14 residues.